These 29 T cell receptor beta chains came from one sample sequenced in a study of blood T cell repertoires in COVID-19 (dated by TCRdb to the early 2020s). The method behind the library was the immunoSEQ multiplex PCR assay. The table was pulled from immuneACCESS by TCRdb, which kept in-frame rearrangements only. Such tables lose some clones; where checked, under half of the loss comes from unresolved V genes, and the rest has no known cause. Here the sample has a few hundred thousand clones; 87% occur a single time. The ten most abundant clones make up around 10% of the sample. The specimen sequenced was PBMCs or T cells enriched from blood (not recorded which). These receptors came from a man aged 18 to 35 with acute COVID-19.

J is TRBJ1-1 and V is TRBV4-1; D call uncertain. Germline V lookup: CDR1 MGHRA, CDR2 YSYEKL. The CDR3 has 15 amino acids. The V gene lost 3 bases and the J gene lost 7 bases, with 18 bases spanning the gap. Here the CDR3 reads CASSHEGAPQIEAFF. The DNA for the CDR3 is TGCGCCAGCAGCCATGAAGGAGCTCCGCAGATTGAAGCTTTCTTT.

V and J are TRBV13 and TRBJ2-2, with D possibly matching TRBD1 (6 bases). Trimming took 0 bases from V and 2 from J, leaving 7 bases between them. The CDR3 is made up of 15 amino acids. The germline V gene has CDR1 PRHDT and CDR2 FYEKMQ (reference sequence). The CDR3 nucleotides read TGTGCCAGCAGCTTAGGGGGACAAAACACCGGGGAGCTGTTTTTT. Translated: CASSLGGQNTGELFF.

The rearrangement joins TRBV27 to TRBJ2-7; 11 bases match TRBD2. The CDR3 has 15 amino acids. Germline V gene data show CDR1 as MNHEY and CDR2 as SMNVEV (reference sequence). The junction had 1 base not matched to a gene; V was cut back by 2 bases and J by 1 base. CDR3 DNA: TGTGCCAGCAGTTTAGGGACTAGCGGATCCTACGAGCAGTACTTC. Its protein is CASSLGTSGSYEQYF.

This chain connects TRBV5-1 to TRBJ1-1; D unresolved. V dropped 1 base and J dropped 2 bases, with 12 bases sitting between them. This CDR3 comprises 15 residues. Germline CDR1 SGHRS, CDR2 YFSETQ. The CDR3 is CASSLFSRGNTEAFF. The CDR3 DNA sequence: TGCGCCAGCAGCTTGTTCTCCCGGGGAAACACTGAAGCTTTCTTT.

The chain has TRBV11-2 and TRBJ2-7; no clear D gene. Germline V lookup: CDR1 SGHAT, CDR2 FQNNGV. The CDR3 has 15 residues. The V and J ends lost 2 bases and 0 bases respectively, with 11 bases between them. The CDR3 sequence is CASSLLSTHSYEQYF. The CDR3 region has the DNA TGTGCCAGCAGCTTATTATCGACACACTCCTACGAGCAGTACTTC.

The chain recombines TRBV3-1 (or the pseudogene TRBV3-2) with TRBJ2-5; 10 nucleotides match TRBD2. The J segment lost 5 bases and the V segment lost 5 bases, leaving 20 bases of the junction unmatched. CDR3 length: 19 residues. From germline, CDR1 is LGHDT and CDR2 YNNKEL (reference sequence). CDR3 in amino acids: CASSKSFGLAGEGTETQYF. The CDR3 nucleotides are TGTGCCAGCAGCAAAAGTTTCGGGCTAGCGGGAGAGGGAACGGAGACCCAGTACTTC.

The CDR3 protein is CASSFGGSHQPQHF. For the CDR3, the DNA is TGTGCCAGTAGTTTCGGAGGGTCCCATCAGCCCCAGCATTTT. The chain carries TRBV19 and TRBJ1-5; D ambiguous. The CDR3 extends over 14 amino acids. Trimming cost V 5 bases and J 5 bases, with 13 bases left between them. Germline assignment: CDR1 LNHDA and CDR2 SQIVND (reference sequence).

The V and J genes are TRBV4-1 and TRBJ1-1; TRBD1 matches 7 bases. Per the germline V gene, CDR1 is MGHRA and CDR2 is YSYEKL. The CDR3 is 12 amino acids. V was pared by 4 bases and J by 8 bases, with 4 bases of the junction left unmatched. CDR3 sequence (DNA): TGCGCCAGCAGCCTCGGGACAGCCGAAGCTTTCTTT. Translated: CASSLGTAEAFF.

The chain joins TRBV19 to TRBJ2-1, with 8 bases fitting TRBD2. Germline V lookup: CDR1 LNHDA, CDR2 SQIVND (reference sequence). The CDR3 has 15 residues. After removal of 5 bases from V and 10 bases from J, the junction contained 13 bases not matched to a gene. In DNA, the CDR3 is TGTGCCAGTAGTCCCCGTAGGCAAGCGGGAGAGGAGCAGTTCTTC. Amino acids: CASSPRRQAGEEQFF. Full variable domain (outside the CDR3, taken from reference TRBV19 and TRBJ2-1): DGGITQSPKYLFRKEGQNVTLSCEQNLNHDAMYWYRQDPGQGLRLIYYSQIVNDFQKGDIAEGYSVSREKKESFPLTVTSAQKNPTAFYLCASSPRRQAGEEQFFGPGTRLTVL.

The chain carries TRBV5-1 and TRBJ2-3, with 14 bases aligning to TRBD2. V dropped 3 bases and J dropped 5; count of bases not matched to a gene: 8. CDR1 is SGHRS, CDR2 YFSETQ, per germline. The CDR3 extends over 17 amino acids. This chain's CDR3 is CASSSTTSGRVGDTQYF. As DNA, the CDR3 is TGCGCCAGCAGCTCCACGACTAGCGGGAGGGTTGGAGATACGCAGTATTTT.

Here the CDR3 DNA reads TGTGCCAGCAGTATGGGGAGTAATTCACCCCTCCACTTT. This codes for CASSMGSNSPLHF. The chain couples TRBV6-4 to TRBJ1-6; D uncertain. The CDR3 is made up of 13 amino acids. Trimming cost V 5 bases and J 6 bases, with 8 bases left between them. Germline lookup yields CDR1 MRHNA and CDR2 SNTAGT.

This clone appeared a single time. V is TRBV7-2 and J is TRBJ2-3; 9 positions match TRBD2. CDR1 and CDR2 from the germline V gene are SGHTA and FQGNSA. The CDR3 is made up of 18 amino acids. J gave up 2 bases and V 3 bases, and 12 bases lay outside the gene matches. The CDR3 nucleotides read TGTGCCAGCAGCTTTTTACCCCCGACTAGCGGAGACACAGATACGCAGTATTTT. Translated: CASSFLPPTSGDTDTQYF. The variable domain in full, with the rest retrieved from reference TRBV7-2 and TRBJ2-3, is GAGVSQSPSNKVTEKGKDVELRCDPISGHTALYWYRQSLGQGLEFLIYFQGNSAPDKSGLPSDRFSAERTGGSVSTLTIQRTQQEDSAVYLCASSFLPPTSGDTDTQYFGPGTRLTVL.

Only a few counts were recorded for this clone. V usage is TRBV7-2 and J usage is TRBJ1-6; D is undetermined. The CDR3 length is 15 residues. V lost 7 bases, J lost 0 bases, and 10 bases lay in between. Germline V gene data show CDR1 as SGHTA and CDR2 as FQGNSA. Here the CDR3 DNA reads TGTGCCAGCACAGAAGGGAGCTCCTATAATTCACCCCTCCACTTT. This encodes CASTEGSSYNSPLHF.

The CDR3 sequence: CASSLILAGEGEQFF. In nucleotides, the CDR3 is TGTGCCAGCAGCTTGATACTAGCGGGAGAAGGTGAGCAGTTCTTC. V is TRBV5-5 and J is TRBJ2-1, with 11 bases identical to TRBD2. This CDR3 region has 15 residues. Germline lookup yields CDR1 SGHKS and CDR2 YYEKEE (reference sequence). J lost 9 bases, V lost 1 base, and 6 bases had no gene match.

The chain uses TRBV28 and TRBJ1-1; a weak D match, TRBD1 (5 bases). Germline V gives CDR1 MDHEN, CDR2 SYDVKM. This CDR3 has 12 residues. V gave up 7 bases and J gave up 9 bases, with 15 bases separating them. The CDR3 DNA reads as TGTGCCAGCACCCCCAGGAACAGGAAAGCTTTCTTT. Its translation: CASTPRNRKAFF.

The chain joins TRBV13 to TRBJ2-7; no clear D gene. The germline V and J ends were trimmed by 4 bases and 1 base, with 8 bases remaining between them. The germline V gene has CDR1 PRHDT and CDR2 FYEKMQ (reference sequence). The CDR3 loop spans 13 amino acids. The CDR3 sequence is CASSSENSYEQYF. The CDR3 region has the DNA TGTGCCAGCAGCTCCGAGAATTCCTACGAGCAGTACTTC. Supplemented by reference TRBV13 and TRBJ2-7, the full variable domain reads AAGVIQSPRHLIKEKRETATLKCYPIPRHDTVYWYQQGPGQDPQFLISFYEKMQSDKGSIPDRFSAQQFSDYHSELNMSSLELGDSALYFCASSSENSYEQYFGPGTRLTVT.

This clone appeared once. The chain combines TRBV4-3 with TRBJ2-1; D is possibly TRBD1 (5 bases). CDR1 and CDR2 from the germline V gene are LGHNA and YSLEER. Trimming shortened V by 0 bases and J by 7 bases, and 10 bases separated the two germline ends. The CDR3 spans 14 residues. CDR3 coding DNA: TGCGCCAGCAGCCAAGATTCAGGGATTAATGAGCAGTTCTTC. It yields the protein CASSQDSGINEQFF.

The chain recombines TRBV25-1 with TRBJ1-2; D gene uncertain. The germline V gene encodes CDR1 MGHDK and CDR2 SYGVNS. Trimming left V 3 bases short and J 4 bases short, with 12 bases between. The CDR3 consists of 14 residues. The CDR3: CASSDLGVPYGYTF. CDR3 coding DNA: TGTGCCAGCAGTGATCTCGGAGTGCCCTATGGCTACACCTTC.

This clone has just a few counts. V usage is TRBV19 and J usage is TRBJ1-5; 8 nucleotides line up with TRBD1. V shed 6 bases and J 2 bases; nucleotides not matched to a gene: 9. Germline V CDR1 and CDR2: LNHDA, SQIVND (reference sequence). The CDR3 runs 16 residues. The CDR3 coding sequence is TGTGCCAGTAGACCCTCCCCAGGGGGCCGCAATCAGCCCCAGCATTTT. This translates into CASRPSPGGRNQPQHF.

The chain joins TRBV7-9 to TRBJ1-2, with 7 bases lining up with TRBD1. Trimming removed 5 bases from V and 5 bases from J; junction bases left unmatched: 11. CDR1 is SEHNR and CDR2 is FQNEAQ in the germline V gene (reference sequence). The CDR3 covers 15 residues. CDR3 loop: CASSRATGAPYGYTF. DNA of the CDR3: TGTGCCAGCAGCCGAGCTACAGGGGCGCCTTATGGCTACACCTTC.

The J gene is TRBJ1-2, the V gene TRBV27, with 7 bases aligning to TRBD1. V dropped 7 bases and J dropped 8; count of bases not matched to a gene: 16. The CDR3 consists of 15 residues. The V gene's germline CDR1 is MNHEY and CDR2 SMNVEV (reference sequence). The CDR3 sequence: CASKPGTVIVRGYTF. The CDR3 bases are TGTGCCAGCAAGCCCGGGACAGTGATCGTTCGGGGCTACACCTTC.

The V gene is TRBV5-1, the J gene TRBJ2-2; TRBD2 matches at 9 bases. V shed 0 bases, J shed 10 bases, and the junction held 7 bases outside the gene matches. The CDR3 runs to 15 residues. Germline assignment: CDR1 SGHRS and CDR2 YFSETQ. The chain's CDR3 is CASSLVAGGPMELFF. CDR3 coding DNA: TGCGCCAGCAGCTTGGTGGCGGGAGGGCCGATGGAGCTGTTTTTT.

This clone was counted a single time. In DNA, the CDR3 is TGTGCCAGTAAAGGGACTCAGGAGGGGGAGACCCAGTACTTC. It specifies CASKGTQEGETQYF. The V call is TRBV19, the J call TRBJ2-5; tentatively, D is TRBD2 (6 bases). Germline V lookup: CDR1 LNHDA, CDR2 SQIVND (reference sequence). V was pared by 7 bases and J by 5 bases, with 17 bases between. This CDR3 spans 14 amino acids.

CDR3: CASTNTRVNEQFF. CDR3 DNA: TGTGCCAGTACTAACACTAGAGTCAATGAGCAGTTCTTC. The V and J genes are TRBV19 and TRBJ2-1; perhaps TRBD2 as D (5 bases). The germline gives CDR1 LNHDA, CDR2 SQIVND (reference sequence). This CDR3 is built from 13 residues. V shed 7 bases and J shed 6 bases, with 13 bases lying between them.

V and J are TRBV7-3 and TRBJ2-1; TRBD2 matches at 8 bases. V lost 5 bases, J lost 9 bases, and 12 bases stayed unmatched. Germline CDR1 is SGHTA and CDR2 is FQGTGA. This CDR3 is 15 amino acids long. CDR3 nucleotides: TGTGCCAGCAGCCCCAGATTGATAAGCGGGGGTGAGCAGTTCTTC. Amino acid sequence: CASSPRLISGGEQFF.

This clone was seen a handful of times. This CDR3 is CASSLANRTPVKYF. For the CDR3, the DNA is TGTGCCAGCAGCTTGGCCAATCGGACTCCGGTGAAGTACTTC. This chain links TRBV5-6 with TRBJ2-7; a possible D gene is TRBD2 (5 bases). The CDR3 covers 14 residues. The germline CDR1 and CDR2 sequences are SGHDT and YYEEEE. V was trimmed by 0 bases and J by 11 bases, leaving 18 bases between them.

In the case of this clone: Other DNA sequences in this specimen translate into the identical CDR3. V gene TRBV9 combines with J gene TRBJ1-5, with TRBD1 identical over 7 bases. Germline trimming cut 2 bases from V and 3 bases from J; bases unmatched to any gene: 5. From germline, CDR1 is SGDLS and CDR2 YYNGEE. This CDR3 has 15 amino acids. CDR3 amino acids: CASSVDGTDNQPQHF. The CDR3, as DNA: TGTGCCAGCAGCGTGGACGGGACAGACAATCAGCCCCAGCATTTT.

The V call is TRBV29-1, the J call TRBJ1-1, with unresolved D. There are 13 residues in the CDR3. Germline loops: CDR1 SQVTM, CDR2 ANQGSEA. Between the trimmed V and J ends, which lost 3 bases and 2 bases, there was a span of 10 bases. CDR3 coding DNA: TGCAGCGTTGATGTGGGCCTTAACACTGAAGCTTTCTTT. This gives the protein CSVDVGLNTEAFF.

The rearrangement uses TRBV19 and TRBJ1-1, with D unclear. V was shortened by 5 bases and J by 1 base, with 17 bases between the two germline ends. CDR1 is LNHDA, CDR2 SQIVND, per germline (reference sequence). The CDR3 sequence is 16 residues long. CDR3: CASSLLGRQTNTEAFF. In nucleotides, the CDR3 is TGTGCCAGTAGTCTTCTAGGGAGGCAGACGAACACTGAAGCTTTCTTT.